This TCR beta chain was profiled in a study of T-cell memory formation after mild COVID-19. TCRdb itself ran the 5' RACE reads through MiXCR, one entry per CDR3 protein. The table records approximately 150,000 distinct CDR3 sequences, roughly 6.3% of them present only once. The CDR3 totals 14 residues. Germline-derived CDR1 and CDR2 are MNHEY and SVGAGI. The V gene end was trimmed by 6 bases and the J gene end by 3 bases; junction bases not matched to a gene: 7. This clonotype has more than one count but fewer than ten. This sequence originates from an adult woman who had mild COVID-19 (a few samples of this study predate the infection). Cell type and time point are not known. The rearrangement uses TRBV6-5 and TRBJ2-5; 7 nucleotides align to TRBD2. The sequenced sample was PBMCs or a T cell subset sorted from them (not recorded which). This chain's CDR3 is CASSPLGGEETQYF. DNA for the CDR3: TGTGCCAGCAGCCCTCTGGGGGGGGAAGAGACCCAGTACTTC.